This T cell receptor (beta chain) was sequenced for a study of T cell changes during pregnancy in multiple sclerosis. V was cut by 0 bases and J by 5 bases, with 6 bases left in between. In germline, CDR1 is SGHRS, CDR2 YFSETQ. CDR3 size: 13 residues. Profiled with immunoSEQ multiplex PCR; TCRdb holds only in-frame clones, not every one. Among 45,000 to 75,000 clones listed, 80% to 95% were seen once. The receptor's source is a female donor with multiple sclerosis, enrolled in a pregnancy study. The sample here was peripheral blood, taken in the first trimester of pregnancy. The chain recombines TRBV5-1 with TRBJ2-1; D may be TRBD2 (5 bases). CDR3 residues: CASSLVGDNEQFF. CDR3 DNA: TGCGCCAGCAGCTTGGTCGGGGACAATGAGCAGTTCTTC.